A single sample gave rise to the 23 T cell receptor beta chains below, sequenced in a study of identical twins. TCRdb reprocessed the 5' RACE reads via MiXCR and lists one record per CDR3 protein. The sample has 550,000 to 800,000 distinct CDR3 sequences, about 7.1% seen once; the top ten hold 1.5% to 2%. These same records also appear under a second study, on yellow fever vaccine responses in identical twins.

The sequenced material came from PBMCs. Every receptor here comes from a woman under 30 in good health.

This clonotype was seen repeatedly, ten times or more. The V call is TRBV20-1, the J call TRBJ2-3; unclear D gene. The germline V and J ends were trimmed by 2 bases and 0 bases, with 9 bases remaining between them. Germline assignment: CDR1 DFQATT and CDR2 SNEGSKA (reference sequence). This CDR3 is built from 14 residues. CDR3 amino acids: CSARPDWSTDTQYF. The CDR3 DNA follows: TGCAGTGCTAGACCCGACTGGAGCACAGATACGCAGTATTTT.

This sequence joins TRBV10-3 and TRBJ1-1, with 9 nucleotides matching TRBD1. V shed 6 bases, J shed 7 bases, and the junction held 6 bases outside the gene matches. This CDR3 contains 13 residues. From germline, CDR1 is ENHRY and CDR2 SYGVKD. CDR3 DNA: TGTGCCATCAGCATTGGACAGGGGTATGAAGCTTTCTTT. It codes for CAISIGQGYEAFF.

The V call is TRBV20-1, the J call TRBJ2-2, with 12 bases aligning to TRBD1. The germline gives CDR1 DFQATT, CDR2 SNEGSKA (reference sequence). This CDR3 spans 15 amino acids. V shed 6 bases and J 6 bases; nucleotides not matched to a gene: 8. This CDR3 reads CSAHGTGGISGELFF. The CDR3 region has the DNA TGCAGTGCCCATGGGACAGGGGGCATCTCCGGGGAGCTGTTTTTT.

The chain combines TRBV2 with TRBJ2-2; 8 bases match TRBD1. The V and J ends lost 9 bases and 10 bases, in that order; junction bases with no gene match: 13. The CDR3 sequence is 14 residues long. Germline V gives CDR1 SNHLY, CDR2 FYNNEI. The CDR3, as DNA: TGTGCCAGGTCCTTGACAGGGGCCACCCCGGAGCTGTTTTTT. It is translated as CARSLTGATPELFF. Full variable domain (missing parts from reference TRBV2 and TRBJ2-2): EPEVTQTPSHQVTQMGQEVILRCVPISNHLYFYWYRQILGQKVEFLVSFYNNEISEKSEIFDDQFSVERPDGSNFTLKIRSTKLEDSAMYFCARSLTGATPELFFGEGSRLTVL.

This clonotype showed up just a few times. The V and J genes are TRBV7-8 and TRBJ2-1; TRBD2 agrees at 8 bases. The germline V gene encodes CDR1 SGHVS and CDR2 FQNEAQ. This CDR3 is 17 amino acids long. With V trimmed by 1 base and J by 12 bases, 17 bases remained unmatched. The CDR3 DNA reads as TGTGCCAGCAGCTTAGGGTCCCAACTAGCGGCCCTACCGGGGCAGTTCTTC. This codes for CASSLGSQLAALPGQFF.

This clonotype came up a few times. The genes are TRBV9 and TRBJ2-1, with 12 nucleotides matching TRBD2. The CDR3 totals 15 residues. Losses at the gene ends were 4 bases for V and 9 bases for J; bases not matched to a gene: 8. Germline lookup yields CDR1 SGDLS and CDR2 YYNGEE. CDR3 in amino acids: CASSPRASGGVEQFF. For the CDR3, the DNA is TGTGCCAGCAGCCCCCGGGCTAGCGGGGGGGTTGAGCAGTTCTTC.

The rearrangement uses TRBV6-5 and TRBJ2-3; 10 nucleotides align to TRBD2. This CDR3 comprises 14 residues. Per germline, CDR1 MNHEY and CDR2 SVGAGI. V shed 4 bases and J 7 bases; nucleotides not matched to a gene: 5. Here the CDR3 reads CASSSGTSAYTQYF. DNA of the CDR3: TGTGCCAGCAGTTCCGGGACTAGCGCCTATACGCAGTATTTT.

This clonotype has a count of ten or more. The chain couples TRBV10-3 to TRBJ2-1; D may be TRBD1 (6 bases). The length of the CDR3 is 11 residues. Trimming removed 10 bases from V and 8 bases from J, with 12 bases in between. In germline, CDR1 is ENHRY, CDR2 SYGVKD. CDR3 amino acids: CATFGGDEQFF. The DNA of the CDR3 is TGTGCCACCTTTGGGGGCGATGAGCAGTTCTTC.

This clonotype was seen many times. This chain joins TRBV3-1 and TRBJ1-1, with D possibly being TRBD1 (5 bases). This CDR3 contains 16 residues. Germline V gene data show CDR1 as LGHDT and CDR2 as YNNKEL (reference sequence). V was pared by 4 bases and J by 1 base, with 16 bases between. CDR3 residues: CASSPDRIDRNTEAFF. The DNA for the CDR3 is TGTGCCAGCAGCCCGGATCGTATCGACAGGAACACTGAAGCTTTCTTT.

There are a few counts of this clonotype. The genes are TRBV28 and TRBJ2-4, with D possibly matching TRBD1 (6 bases). This CDR3 region has 14 residues. Germline CDR1 reads MDHEN; CDR2 reads SYDVKM. The ends were cut back, 3 bases at V and 5 bases at J, with 11 bases in the middle. The CDR3 DNA reads as TGTGCCAGCAGTTTTCAGGGGAGCCAAAACATTCAGTACTTC. This codes for CASSFQGSQNIQYF.

The sample holds many counts of this clonotype. Here the CDR3 DNA reads TGCAGTGCTAGGGGAGGGGACGAGCAGTACGTC. Its translation: CSARGGDEQYV. The rearrangement uses TRBV20-1 and TRBJ2-7; TRBD2 matches at 7 bases. V lost 3 bases, J lost 5 bases, and 1 base stayed unmatched. Germline lookup yields CDR1 DFQATT and CDR2 SNEGSKA (reference sequence). There are 11 residues in the CDR3.

In this sample, this clonotype turned up many times. The chain joins TRBV12-3 or TRBV12-4 to TRBJ2-3; 10 bases match TRBD2. CDR3 length: 16 amino acids. J was trimmed by 0 bases and V by 6 bases; bases with no gene match: 6. CDR3 residues: CASSQMTSGSTDTQYF. The CDR3 DNA sequence: TGTGCCAGCAGCCAAATGACTAGCGGGAGCACAGATACGCAGTATTTT.

There are many counts of this clonotype. V and J are TRBV12-3 or TRBV12-4 and TRBJ1-3; D gene unclear. Trimming removed 6 bases at V and 0 bases at J, with 9 bases between. The CDR3 has 14 residues. The CDR3 region has the DNA TGTGCCAGCAGACCCGGCGGCTCTGGAAACACCATATATTTT. It encodes CASRPGGSGNTIYF.

This clonotype was detected a few times. The chain joins TRBV24-1 to TRBJ2-1; 7 bases line up with TRBD2. Germline CDR1 is KGHDR and CDR2 is SFDVKD. This CDR3 comprises 15 residues. V shed 4 bases, J shed 3 bases, and the junction held 5 bases outside the gene matches. This CDR3 is CATSEPGRGYNEQFF. The CDR3 region has the DNA TGTGCCACCAGTGAACCTGGGAGGGGCTACAATGAGCAGTTCTTC.

This clonotype was recorded many times. The chain uses TRBV12-3 or TRBV12-4 and TRBJ1-5; possibly TRBD1 for D (6 bases). V lost 4 bases, J lost 6 bases, and 16 bases lay in between. This CDR3 comprises 15 residues. This CDR3 reads CASSWGQGSSQPQHF. As DNA, the CDR3 is TGTGCCAGCAGTTGGGGCCAGGGGTCGAGTCAGCCCCAGCATTTT.

V usage is TRBV27 and J usage is TRBJ2-1, with unresolved D. V gave up 6 bases and J gave up 2 bases, with 8 bases separating them. The CDR3 consists of 13 residues. Germline V gene lookup returns CDR1 MNHEY and CDR2 SMNVEV (reference sequence). In nucleotides, the CDR3 is TGTGCCAGCAGCCCGCAGGCCTACAATGAGCAGTTCTTC. Translation: CASSPQAYNEQFF.

The rearrangement links TRBV12-5 to TRBJ2-7, with 11 positions matching TRBD1. V trimming: 5 bases; J trimming: 3 bases; junction bases outside the gene matches: 3. CDR1 is LGHNT and CDR2 is FRNRAP in the germline V gene. CDR3 length: 14 residues. CDR3 region: CASGPGTGGYEQYF. CDR3 DNA sequence: TGTGCTAGTGGTCCGGGGACAGGGGGCTACGAGCAGTACTTC.

At least ten counts were recorded for this clonotype. The gene calls are TRBV29-1 and TRBJ2-3, with TRBD1 matching over 9 bases. Germline V gene data show CDR1 as SQVTM and CDR2 as ANQGSEA. This CDR3 has 17 amino acids. The trim removed 1 base at V and 5 bases at J, leaving 13 bases unmatched. The CDR3 here is CSVEVGAGQGIVDTQYF. The CDR3 DNA is TGCAGCGTTGAAGTGGGTGCGGGACAGGGCATAGTAGATACGCAGTATTTT.

This clonotype was found a few times. The chain recombines TRBV14 with TRBJ1-2, with D possibly being TRBD1 (5 bases). Trimming took off 4 bases at V and 4 bases at J, with 16 bases between the two ends. Germline V gene data show CDR1 as SGHDN and CDR2 as FVKESK. This CDR3 is built from 15 residues. The CDR3 is CASSPRGRESYGYTF. In DNA, the CDR3 is TGTGCCAGCAGCCCGAGGGGCAGGGAGAGCTATGGCTACACCTTC.

The chain joins TRBV14 to TRBJ2-1, with D maybe TRBD1 (7 bases). CDR1 SGHDN and CDR2 FVKESK come from the germline V gene. The CDR3 is 16 amino acids. The V end was cut by 4 bases, the J end by 7 bases, with 20 bases between. The CDR3 DNA is TGTGCCAGCAGCCCCCAGGGGGGCGGGATGGTAAATGAGCAGTTCTTC. Its protein product is CASSPQGGGMVNEQFF.

Many counts were recorded for this clonotype. This chain joins TRBV5-1 and TRBJ2-3; D is possibly TRBD1 (7 bases). The germline V and J ends were trimmed by 4 bases and 0 bases, with 12 bases remaining between them. The germline gives CDR1 SGHRS, CDR2 YFSETQ. The CDR3 contains 15 residues. CDR3 residues: CASSGGTASTDTQYF. In DNA form, the CDR3 reads TGCGCCAGCAGCGGGGGGACAGCAAGCACAGATACGCAGTATTTT.

The rearrangement links TRBV4-1 to TRBJ2-7; 9 bases are a match to TRBD1. The CDR3 covers 15 residues. J lost 4 bases, V lost 2 bases, and 6 bases had no gene match. Germline lookup yields CDR1 MGHRA and CDR2 YSYEKL. The CDR3: CASSQTGTGIYEQYF. As DNA, the CDR3 is TGCGCCAGCAGCCAAACCGGGACAGGGATTTACGAGCAGTACTTC.

This clonotype was detected many times. The V call is TRBV5-1, the J call TRBJ2-4, with a weak D call TRBD2 (5 bases). Trimming stripped 0 bases from V and 5 bases from J, with 9 bases between. Germline loops: CDR1 SGHRS, CDR2 YFSETQ. The CDR3 contains 14 residues. CDR3 amino acids: CASSLGGIQNIQYF. For the CDR3, the DNA is TGCGCCAGCAGCTTGGGAGGGATCCAAAACATTCAGTACTTC.